One and the same sample provided the 8 T cell receptor beta chains below, sequenced in a study of blood T cell repertoires in COVID-19. Libraries were prepared by immunoSEQ multiplex PCR; TCRdb keeps only in-frame clonotypes and omits some of them. The repertoire includes around 200,000 clones, over 75% of them detected once, and 1.9% sits in the top ten. Material: peripheral blood. These receptors all come from a man between 35 and 55 years old with active or convalescent COVID-19.

The gene calls are TRBV7-3 and TRBJ2-5, with TRBD1 identical over 7 bases. Germline CDR1 is SGHTA and CDR2 is FQGTGA. The CDR3 has 15 amino acids. V trimming: 2 bases; J trimming: 3 bases; junction bases outside the gene matches: 6. CDR3 protein: CASSLSGTGEETQYF. CDR3 nucleotides: TGTGCCAGCAGCTTATCGGGAACAGGGGAAGAGACCCAGTACTTC. Drawing the rest from reference TRBV7-3 and TRBJ2-5, the complete variable domain is GAGVSQTPSNKVTEKGKYVELRCDPISGHTALYWYRQSLGQGPEFLIYFQGTGAADDSGLPNDRFFAVRPEGSVSTLKIQRTERGDSAVYLCASSLSGTGEETQYFGPGTRLLVL.

About this clone: The same CDR3 also results from other DNA sequences found in this sample. The chain is built from TRBV18 and TRBJ1-2; 9 bases are a match to TRBD1. Germline values: CDR1 KGHSH, CDR2 LQKENI. V was pared by 5 bases and J by 5 bases, with 6 bases of the junction left unmatched. The CDR3 has 14 residues. In DNA, the CDR3 is TGTGCCAGCTCAACGACCGGGACAGGGTATGGCTACACCTTC. The encoded protein is CASSTTGTGYGYTF. Variable domain in full (rest from reference TRBV18 and TRBJ1-2): NAGVMQNPRHLVRRRGQEARLRCSPMKGHSHVYWYRQLPEEGLKFMVYLQKENIIDESGMPKERFSAEFPKEGPSILRIQQVVRGDSAAYFCASSTTGTGYGYTFGSGTRLTVV.

J is TRBJ2-1 and V is TRBV11-1, with D perhaps TRBD2 (5 bases). Germline V gene data show CDR1 as SGHAT and CDR2 as FQDESV (reference sequence). The V and J ends lost 3 bases and 14 bases respectively, with 20 bases between them. This CDR3 comprises 14 residues. The DNA of the CDR3 is TGTGCCAGCAGCTTGAGTGGCGGGTTGGTATCTGAGTTCTTC. This codes for CASSLSGGLVSEFF. Supplemented by reference TRBV11-1 and TRBJ2-1, the full variable domain reads EAEVAQSPRYKITEKSQAVAFWCDPISGHATLYWYRQILGQGPELLVQFQDESVVDDSQLPKDRFSAERLKGVDSTLKIQPAELGDSAMYLCASSLSGGLVSEFFGPGTRLTVL.

The count of this clone is one. The chain employs TRBV9 and TRBJ1-1; D might be TRBD1 (6 bases). Trimming took 3 bases from V and 0 from J, leaving 9 bases between them. Germline V gene data show CDR1 as SGDLS and CDR2 as YYNGEE. This CDR3 comprises 14 residues. The CDR3, as DNA: TGTGCCAGCAGCGGGGGGCTGCTGAACACTGAAGCTTTCTTT. This codes for CASSGGLLNTEAFF.

The gene calls are TRBV30 and TRBJ1-2; 7 nucleotides agree with TRBD1. V gave up 0 bases and J gave up 4 bases; unmatched junction bases: 8. Germline values: CDR1 GTSNPN, CDR2 SVGIG (reference sequence). CDR3 size: 15 residues. CDR3 DNA sequence: TGTGCCTGGAGTGTACAGGGGTACCGGCTCTATGGCTACACCTTC. Residues: CAWSVQGYRLYGYTF. The entire variable domain, with the rest obtained from reference TRBV30 and TRBJ1-2, is as follows: SQTIHQWPATLVQPVGSPLSLECTVEGTSNPNLYWYRQAAGRGLQLLFYSVGIGQISSEVPQNLSASRPQDRQFILSSKKLLLSDSGFYLCAWSVQGYRLYGYTFGSGTRLTVV.

The V gene is TRBV2, the J gene TRBJ1-1; D possibly corresponds to TRBD1 (5 bases). Per germline, CDR1 SNHLY and CDR2 FYNNEI. The CDR3 runs 15 residues. The germline V and J ends were trimmed by 7 bases and 1 base, with 16 bases remaining between them. CDR3 nucleotide sequence: TGTGCCAGCACGCGTCTCAGGGCACCGAACACTGAAGCTTTCTTT. Its translation: CASTRLRAPNTEAFF.

The J gene is TRBJ1-5, the V gene TRBV12-5; D is ambiguous. This CDR3 is 15 amino acids long. The germline gives CDR1 LGHNT, CDR2 FRNRAP. The germline V and J ends were trimmed by 5 bases and 2 bases, with 13 bases remaining between them. The CDR3 nucleotides are TGTGCTAGTGGTGAGATGAAAGCCCGCAATCAGCCCCAGCATTTT. As protein: CASGEMKARNQPQHF.

J is TRBJ1-2 and V is TRBV9, with TRBD1 matching 10 bases. The V gene's germline CDR1 is SGDLS and CDR2 YYNGEE. Trimming at V came to 4 bases and at J to 7 bases, leaving 4 bases not matched to a gene. This CDR3 has 13 residues. CDR3: CASSPDRGFGYTF. As DNA, the CDR3 is TGTGCCAGCAGCCCGGACAGGGGGTTTGGCTACACCTTC.